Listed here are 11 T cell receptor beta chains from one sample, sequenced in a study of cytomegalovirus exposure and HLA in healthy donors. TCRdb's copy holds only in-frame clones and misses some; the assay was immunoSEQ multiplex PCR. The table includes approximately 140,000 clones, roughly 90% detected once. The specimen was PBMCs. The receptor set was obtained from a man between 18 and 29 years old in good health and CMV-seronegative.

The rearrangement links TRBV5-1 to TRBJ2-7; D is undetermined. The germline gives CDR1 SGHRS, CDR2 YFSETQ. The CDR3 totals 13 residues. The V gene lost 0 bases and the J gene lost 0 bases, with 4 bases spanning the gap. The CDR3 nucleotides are TGCGCCAGCAGCTTGGGGAGCTCCTACGAGCAGTACTTC. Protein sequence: CASSLGSSYEQYF.

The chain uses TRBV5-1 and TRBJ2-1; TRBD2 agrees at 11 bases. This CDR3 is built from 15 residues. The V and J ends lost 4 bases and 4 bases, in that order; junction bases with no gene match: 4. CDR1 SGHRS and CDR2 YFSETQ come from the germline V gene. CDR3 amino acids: CASSTLAGEYNEQFF. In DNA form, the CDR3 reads TGCGCCAGCAGCACACTAGCGGGGGAGTACAATGAGCAGTTCTTC. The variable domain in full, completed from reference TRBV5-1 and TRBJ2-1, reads KAGVTQTPRYLIKTRGQQVTLSCSPISGHRSVSWYQQTPGQGLQFLFEYFSETQRNKGNFPGRFSGRQFSNSRSEMNVSTLELGDSALYLCASSTLAGEYNEQFFGPGTRLTVL.

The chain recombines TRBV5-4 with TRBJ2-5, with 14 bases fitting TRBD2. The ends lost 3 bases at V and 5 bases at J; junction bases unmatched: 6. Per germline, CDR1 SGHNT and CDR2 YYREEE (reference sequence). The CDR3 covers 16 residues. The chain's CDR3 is CASSSPGLAGVETQYF. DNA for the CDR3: TGTGCCAGCAGCTCACCGGGACTAGCGGGAGTTGAGACCCAGTACTTC.

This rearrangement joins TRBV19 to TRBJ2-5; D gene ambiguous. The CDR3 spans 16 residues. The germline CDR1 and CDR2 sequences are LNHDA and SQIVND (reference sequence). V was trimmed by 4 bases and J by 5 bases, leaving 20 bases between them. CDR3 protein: CASSTINPHGMETQYF. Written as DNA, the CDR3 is TGTGCCAGTAGTACCATCAACCCACATGGTATGGAGACCCAGTACTTC.

The CDR3 DNA sequence: TGTGCCAGCTCTCAGGGGGGCACTGAAGCTTTCTTT. Amino acids: CASSQGGTEAFF. The V gene is TRBV18, the J gene TRBJ1-1, with TRBD1 matching over 7 bases. The CDR3 is made up of 12 amino acids. CDR1 is KGHSH and CDR2 is LQKENI in the germline V gene. V was pared by 6 bases and J by 4 bases, with 2 bases of the junction left unmatched.

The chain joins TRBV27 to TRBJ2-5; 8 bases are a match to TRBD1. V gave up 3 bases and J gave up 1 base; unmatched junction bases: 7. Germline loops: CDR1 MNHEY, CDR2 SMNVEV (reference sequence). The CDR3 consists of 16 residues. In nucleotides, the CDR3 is TGTGCCAGCAGTTTTTCGGCAGGGGGCTTCCAAGAGACCCAGTACTTC. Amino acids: CASSFSAGGFQETQYF.

DNA of the CDR3: TGTGCCAGCAGCAAGGGGGGGTTCGGTTACTACGAGCAGTACTTC. The encoded protein is CASSKGGFGYYEQYF. The chain uses TRBV5-4 and TRBJ2-7, with D possibly matching TRBD2 (7 bases). This CDR3 has 15 residues. V was trimmed by 4 bases and J by 3 bases, leaving 17 bases between them. Germline-derived CDR1 and CDR2 are SGHNT and YYREEE (reference sequence).

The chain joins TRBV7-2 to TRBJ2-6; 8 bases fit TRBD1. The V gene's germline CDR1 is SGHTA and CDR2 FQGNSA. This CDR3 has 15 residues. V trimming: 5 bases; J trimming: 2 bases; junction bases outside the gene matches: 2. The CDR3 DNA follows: TGTGCCAGCAGCCTACAGGGGGCTGGGGCCAACGTCCTGACTTTC. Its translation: CASSLQGAGANVLTF.

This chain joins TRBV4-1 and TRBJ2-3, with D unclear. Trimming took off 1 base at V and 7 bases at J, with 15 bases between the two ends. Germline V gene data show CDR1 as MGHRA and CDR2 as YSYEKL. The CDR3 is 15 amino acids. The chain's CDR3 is CASSQVVAALNTQYF. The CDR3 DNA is TGCGCCAGCAGCCAAGTGGTTGCAGCGTTGAATACGCAGTATTTT.

The CDR3 is CSAPYLNEQFF. The DNA for the CDR3 is TGCAGTGCCCCCTATCTCAATGAGCAGTTCTTC. The rearrangement joins TRBV20-1 to TRBJ2-1; D not resolved. CDR3 size: 11 residues. Looked up from germline, CDR1 is DFQATT and CDR2 is SNEGSKA (reference sequence). The germline V and J ends were trimmed by 6 bases and 6 bases, with 9 bases remaining between them.

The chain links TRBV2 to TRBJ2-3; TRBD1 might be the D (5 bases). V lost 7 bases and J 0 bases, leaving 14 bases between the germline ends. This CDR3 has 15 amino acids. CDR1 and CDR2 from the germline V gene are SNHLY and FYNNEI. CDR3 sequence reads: CASTRSPGSTDTQYF. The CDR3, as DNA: TGTGCCAGCACCCGGAGTCCAGGGAGCACAGATACGCAGTATTTT.